These T cell receptor beta chains were read from a single sample in a study of chemoradiotherapy in HPV16-positive cancers. Clones were sequenced by immunoSEQ multiplex PCR, and TCRdb holds only the in-frame ones, with some missing. The sample shows tens of thousands of clones, about 90% of them seen only once. This specimen consisted of blood, obtained from a patient who underwent chemoradiotherapy. These receptors all stem from a human donor with HPV-associated anogenital cancer. CDR3s include the opening cysteine and the closing phenylalanine or tryptophan. D genes are given only for firm matches. Some rows have no size entry. The others give once, few or many, or a class for an expanded clone.

>TRBV4-2|NA|few|TRBJ2-2
TGTGCCAGCAGCAAGGACAGTGCCAACACCGGGGAGCTGTTTTTT
CASSKDSANTGELFF
>TRBV2|NA|NA|TRBJ2-7
TGTGCCAGCAGTGAAGCGCGGCAGGAGCAGTACTTC
CASSEARQEQYF
>TRBV19|NA|few|TRBJ1-6
TGTGCCAGTAGAGCGGGGTATGATTCACCCCTCCACTTT
CASRAGYDSPLHF
>TRBV6-1|TRBD1|NA|TRBJ1-4
TGTGCCAGCGGTACAGGGGGCGCAGGTGAAAAACTGTTTTTT
CASGTGGAGEKLFF
>TRBV4-1|NA|NA|TRBJ1-5
TGCGCCAGCAGCCGGTACGAGACAGGAGATAGCAATCAGCCCCAGCATTTT
CASSRYETGDSNQPQHF
>TRBV6-4|NA|few|TRBJ1-5
TGTGCCAGCAGTGACTGGGGACACCCTAGCAATCAGCCCCAGCATTTT
CASSDWGHPSNQPQHF
>TRBV25-1|NA|NA|TRBJ2-2
TGTGCCAGCAGTGAAAAGGCCTACGTTGACACCGGGGAGCTGTTTTTT
CASSEKAYVDTGELFF
>TRBV12-5|TRBD1|NA|TRBJ2-5
TGTGCTAGTGGTTTGGGCGACAGGGGACAAGAGACCCAGTACTTC
CASGLGDRGQETQYF
>TRBV29-1|NA|NA|TRBJ2-5
TGCAGCGTGTACCGGGGAGGTAAAGAGACCCAGTACTTC
CSVYRGGKETQYF
>TRBV2|NA|NA|TRBJ1-1
TGTGCCAGCGAGATGAACACTGAAGCTTTCTTT
CASEMNTEAFF
>TRBV7-8|NA|NA|TRBJ2-2
TGTGCCAGCAAGCTTAGTGGCGGTAACACCGGGGAGCTGTTTTTT
CASKLSGGNTGELFF
>TRBV7-3|TRBD2|once|TRBJ2-3
TGTGCCAGCAGCGTGGGGGGGGTGGCAGATACGCAGTATTTT
CASSVGGVADTQYF
>TRBV29-1|TRBD1|NA|TRBJ1-2
TGCAGCGTTGGGACAGGGGATGGCTACACCTTC
CSVGTGDGYTF
>TRBV19|TRBD2|once|TRBJ2-5
TGTGCCAGTAGTATTTTGAGCGGGGGGGCTTTAGAGACCCAGTACTTC
CASSILSGGALETQYF
>TRBV6-1|NA|NA|TRBJ1-5
TGTGCCAGCAGGGGTGGTCAGCCCCAGCATTTT
CASRGGQPQHF
>TRBV5-1|NA|once|TRBJ2-5
TGCGCCAGCAGCTCCGGTAAAGAGACCCAGTACTTC
CASSSGKETQYF
>TRBV7-8|NA|NA|TRBJ2-2
TGTGCCAGCGGAGGGCGGGCAGGCCCGAACACCGGGGAGCTGTTTTTT
CASGGRAGPNTGELFF
>TRBV7-2|NA|NA|TRBJ2-1
TGTGCCAGCAGCCCACCTGGCAGGAGGCGATACAATGAGCAGTTCTTC
CASSPPGRRRYNEQFF
>TRBV11-2|NA|NA|TRBJ2-5
TGTGCCAGCAGCCCACAGATGGCCGGGGAGACCCAGTACTTC
CASSPQMAGETQYF
>TRBV6-5|TRBD1|once|TRBJ2-5
TGTGCCAGCAGTGAAGGACAGGGAGTCGAGACCCAGTACTTC
CASSEGQGVETQYF
>TRBV6-1|NA|NA|TRBJ2-3
TGTGCCAGCAGACGACTAGTGACAGATACGCAGTATTTT
CASRRLVTDTQYF
>TRBV15|NA|NA|TRBJ1-4
TGTGCCACCAGCAGAGATCGGCCGGGGCGTCGGGAAAAACTGTTTTTT
CATSRDRPGRREKLFF
>TRBV5-6|NA|NA|TRBJ2-3
TGTGCCAGCAGCTTGGCACGGGCTACGCAGTATTTT
CASSLARATQYF
>TRBV5-6|TRBD1|NA|TRBJ2-1
TGTGCCAGCAGCCCCCGGACAGGGTGGTACAATGAGCAGTTCTTC
CASSPRTGWYNEQFF
>TRBV9|TRBD1|NA|TRBJ2-3
TGTGCCAGCAGCGTCCACTCCGGGACAGGGGGCATGGATACGCAGTATTTT
CASSVHSGTGGMDTQYF
>TRBV18|NA|NA|TRBJ2-7
TGTGCCAGCTCACCACCGAGGCAGGGGGGACACGAGCAGTACTTC
CASSPPRQGGHEQYF
>TRBV7-7|NA|NA|TRBJ2-3
TGTGCCAGCAGCCTAGGGGCTTTTAGCACAGATACGCAGTATTTT
CASSLGAFSTDTQYF
>TRBV2|TRBD2|NA|TRBJ2-5
TGTGCCAGCAGTGAAGTAGCGGGGGGTTCTGAGACCCAGTACTTC
CASSEVAGGSETQYF
>TRBV5-5|TRBD2|NA|TRBJ2-5
TGTGCCAGCAGGCCAGGACTAGCGGGGGGAGAGTCGGCCCAGTACTTC
CASRPGLAGGESAQYF
>TRBV5-6|NA|NA|TRBJ2-3
TGTGCCAGCAGCTTACCCGGGGTAGGAGGCGATACGCAGTATTTT
CASSLPGVGGDTQYF
>TRBV7-2|NA|NA|TRBJ1-3
TGTGCCAGCAGCTTAGTTGGGGTAGGATCTGGAAACACCATATATTTT
CASSLVGVGSGNTIYF
>TRBV9|TRBD1|NA|TRBJ2-1
TGTGCCAGCAGCGTCCGGGACAGGCGAGGGGATGAGCAGTTCTTC
CASSVRDRRGDEQFF
>TRBV6-1|NA|NA|TRBJ2-7
TGTGCCAGCAGTGAAATTAAAGGGTCCGCCTACGAGCAGTACTTC
CASSEIKGSAYEQYF
>TRBV5-4|TRBD2|NA|TRBJ2-1
TGTGCCAGCAGCTCCGGGACTAGCGGGGGGGCACGTAATGAGCAGTTCTTC
CASSSGTSGGARNEQFF
>TRBV1|NA|NA|TRBJ2-1
TGCACCAGCAGCCAAGATCCCATAGGCGGGGGGGCAAATGAGCAGTTCTTC
CTSSQDPIGGGANEQFF
>TRBV11-2|NA|NA|TRBJ2-5
TGTGCCAGCAGCTTGGGGGGGCGGGAGACCCAGTACTTC
CASSLGGRETQYF
>TRBV7-8|NA|once|TRBJ1-2
TGTGCCAGCAGCTTATTTGTGGAGGGCGAGGATTATGGCTACACCTTC
CASSLFVEGEDYGYTF
>TRBV5-1|TRBD2|NA|TRBJ2-3
TGCGCCAGCAGCCTAGCGGGGGGTATTGATACGCAGTATTTT
CASSLAGGIDTQYF
>TRBV30|TRBD2|NA|TRBJ2-2
TGTGCCTGGAGTGTACGGCTCGCGGGGGAGGGAGGGGAGCTGTTTTTT
CAWSVRLAGEGGELFF
>TRBV15|TRBD1|NA|TRBJ1-2
TGTGCCACCAGCAGAGATCCGACAGGGGAGCCTGGCTACACCTTC
CATSRDPTGEPGYTF
>TRBV28|NA|NA|TRBJ1-2
TGTGCCAGCACCTCCCCGGGGTTTAACTATGGCTACACCTTC
CASTSPGFNYGYTF
>TRBV25-1|NA|NA|TRBJ2-3
TGTGCCAGCAGTGAGTCGGACGTTAGCACAGATACGCAGTATTTT
CASSESDVSTDTQYF
>TRBV30|NA|NA|TRBJ1-6
TGTGCCTGGATGGAAATGGGCAGCTATAATTCACCCCTCCACTTT
CAWMEMGSYNSPLHF
>TRBV29-1|NA|NA|TRBJ1-1
TGCAGCGTTGAAGGTCGTGCCGCTGAAGCTTTCTTT
CSVEGRAAEAFF
>TRBV19|TRBD2|NA|TRBJ2-1
TGTGCCAGTAGTATGTCTAGCGGGGGGGTCGATGAGCAGTTCTTC
CASSMSSGGVDEQFF
>TRBV15|NA|NA|TRBJ1-5
TGTGCCACCAGCAGAGATTACGGGGGCGCGGGCAATCAGCCCCAGCATTTT
CATSRDYGGAGNQPQHF